This TCR beta chain was sequenced in a study of cytomegalovirus exposure and HLA in healthy donors. Clones were sequenced by immunoSEQ multiplex PCR, and TCRdb holds only the in-frame ones, with some missing. The sample has under 300,000 clones; around 90% are singletons. V dropped 0 bases and J dropped 6 bases, with 15 bases sitting between them. The CDR3 runs 16 residues. The germline V gene has CDR1 LNHNV and CDR2 YYDKDF (reference sequence). Study observations and caveats: In vitro data verified a few CMV-associated chains as specific for CMV antigens. Cytomegalovirus-associated TCR beta chains were listed, numbering around 150.

The donors were in the approximately 130-subject validation cohort; that cohort was separate from the roughly 620-subject first cohort. Comments on this clone: Its antigen remains unidentified.

This chain links TRBV15 with TRBJ2-1; TRBD2 might be the D (6 bases). Input material: PBMCs. This sequence originates from a woman aged 18-30 years in good health and CMV-seronegative. The DNA for the CDR3 is TGTGCCACCAGCAGAGATCAGTTAGCGGAAATCAATGAGCAGTTCTTC. Its protein product is CATSRDQLAEINEQFF. Drawing the rest from reference TRBV15 and TRBJ2-1, the complete variable domain is DAMVIQNPRYQVTQFGKPVTLSCSQTLNHNVMYWYQQKSSQAPKLLFHYYDKDFNNEADTPDNFQSRRPNTSFCFLDIRSPGLGDTAMYLCATSRDQLAEINEQFFGPGTRLTVL.